Presented here are 11 T cell receptor beta chains from one specimen sequenced in a study of regulatory T cells in long-lasting Graves disease. Arm-PCR of CDR3 regions with iRepertoire HTBI primers generated TCR beta libraries. One entry per CDR3 protein, called by TCRdb with MiXCR from the multiplex PCR reads. Of hundreds of thousands of distinct CDR3 sequences in the sample, under 20% are singletons; the top ten hold 15% to 20%. Time point: newly diagnosed GD, antithyroid drugs for less than 3 months. Extracted RNA from PBMCs served as the source of the TCR library. This same sample was also taken into another study, of T cells in Graves' hyperthyroidism and ophthalmopathy.

The input for sequencing was peripheral blood mononuclear cells (PBMCs), taken at new diagnosis, from a patient treated with antithyroid drugs. The receptor source for this set is a woman between 25 and 40 years old with Graves disease.

This clonotype showed up just a few times. The rearrangement links TRBV6-1 to TRBJ1-6; 8 bases fit TRBD1. The CDR3 sequence is 14 residues long. The trim removed 6 bases at V and 7 bases at J, leaving 5 bases unmatched. Germline V CDR1 and CDR2: MNHNS, SASEGT. The DNA for the CDR3 is TGTGCCAGCAGACAAGACAGGGGCAATTCACCCCTCCACTTT. Protein sequence: CASRQDRGNSPLHF.

The gene calls are TRBV18 and TRBJ1-5; possibly TRBD1 for D (6 bases). The CDR3 length is 16 residues. V dropped 3 bases and J dropped 4 bases, with 16 bases sitting between them. Germline-derived CDR1 and CDR2 are KGHSH and LQKENI. In nucleotides, the CDR3 is TGTGCCAGCTCACCTGATACAGGGTTGGAAAATCAGCCCCAGCATTTT. Translation gives CASSPDTGLENQPQHF.

This clonotype was seen many times. The chain links TRBV7-9 to TRBJ2-1, with 8 nucleotides matching TRBD2. Per the germline V gene, CDR1 is SEHNR and CDR2 is FQNEAQ (reference sequence). This CDR3 spans 13 amino acids. The trim removed 8 bases at V and 3 bases at J, leaving 3 bases unmatched. CDR3 coding DNA: TGTGCCAGCTCACTAGCGGTCTACAATGAGCAGTTCTTC. The encoded protein is CASSLAVYNEQFF.

There are many counts of this clonotype. The chain couples TRBV6-1 to TRBJ1-5; 7 bases match TRBD1. In germline, CDR1 is MNHNS, CDR2 SASEGT. V lost 6 bases to trimming and J lost 7 bases; unmatched junction nucleotides: 3. The CDR3 contains 12 residues. The CDR3 spells CASRTGRQPQHF. CDR3 in DNA: TGTGCCAGCAGGACAGGGCGCCAGCCCCAGCATTTT.

V gene TRBV29-1 combines with J gene TRBJ2-7; D is possibly TRBD1 (5 bases). Germline loops: CDR1 SQVTM, CDR2 ANQGSEA. The V and J ends lost 4 bases and 0 bases respectively, with 10 bases between them. CDR3 length equals 13 residues. The CDR3 DNA follows: TGCAGCGTTGGACAGTTTAGCTCCTACGAGCAGTACTTC. The encoded protein is CSVGQFSSYEQYF.

This clonotype was seen a few times. CDR3 coding DNA: TGTGCCAGCATGGGGGGCTATAATCAGCCCCAGCATTTT. Its protein product is CASMGGYNQPQHF. This chain connects TRBV6-1 to TRBJ1-5, with a weak D call TRBD1 (6 bases). The CDR3 runs to 13 residues. CDR1 and CDR2 from the germline V gene are MNHNS and SASEGT. V gave up 7 bases and J gave up 4 bases, with 11 bases separating them.

This clonotype was counted a few times. This sequence joins TRBV18 and TRBJ2-7; 7 positions agree with TRBD2. In germline, CDR1 is KGHSH, CDR2 LQKENI. V dropped 3 bases and J dropped 4; count of bases not matched to a gene: 15. This CDR3 spans 17 amino acids. The CDR3 DNA sequence: TGTGCCAGCTCACCCCCGACGGGGCGGGAGTACGTGTACGAGCAGTACTTC. Translated: CASSPPTGREYVYEQYF. Using reference TRBV18 and TRBJ2-7 for the parts outside the CDR3, the full variable domain is NAGVMQNPRHLVRRRGQEARLRCSPMKGHSHVYWYRQLPEEGLKFMVYLQKENIIDESGMPKERFSAEFPKEGPSILRIQQVVRGDSAAYFCASSPPTGREYVYEQYFGPGTRLTVT.

This clonotype was recorded at least ten times. This chain links TRBV28 with TRBJ2-7; D call uncertain. This CDR3 region has 12 residues. CDR1 is MDHEN and CDR2 is SYDVKM in the germline V gene. The V end lost 5 bases, the J end lost 1 base, and 6 bases lay between the germline ends. The CDR3 is CASSTWSYEQYF. The CDR3 bases are TGTGCCAGCAGTACTTGGTCCTACGAGCAGTACTTC.

This clonotype came up many times. This rearrangement joins TRBV11-2 to TRBJ2-7; 7 positions match TRBD1. This CDR3 contains 14 residues. The germline CDR1 and CDR2 sequences are SGHAT and FQNNGV. Unmatched junction bases numbered 5, after V lost 3 bases and J lost 3 bases. CDR3 in amino acids: CASSFATGNYEQYF. CDR3 coding DNA: TGTGCCAGCAGCTTCGCGACAGGGAACTACGAGCAGTACTTC.

In its sample, this clonotype was seen a few times. CDR3 protein: CASSEGLAGVGTDTQYF. The CDR3 DNA reads as TGCGCCAGCAGCGAGGGACTAGCGGGAGTCGGTACAGATACGCAGTATTTT. The chain combines TRBV5-1 with TRBJ2-3, with 14 bases identical to TRBD2. Trimming removed 4 bases from V and 3 bases from J; junction bases left unmatched: 7. The CDR3 is made up of 17 amino acids. The V gene's germline CDR1 is SGHRS and CDR2 YFSETQ.

This clonotype was seen a handful of times. V gene TRBV20-1 combines with J gene TRBJ2-7, with TRBD1 as a possible D gene (6 bases). The germline gives CDR1 DFQATT, CDR2 SNEGSKA (reference sequence). The CDR3 sequence is 14 residues long. V lost 6 bases and J 2 bases, leaving 17 bases between the germline ends. This CDR3 reads CSANQGGSTYEQYF. In nucleotides, the CDR3 is TGCAGTGCCAATCAAGGGGGTTCAACCTACGAGCAGTACTTC.